The 2 T cell receptor beta chains presented below share a single source sample, sequenced in a study of long-term antiretroviral therapy in people with HIV. With survey level as its setting, the immunoSEQ assay was v3.0. The assay was immunoSEQ multiplex PCR, and TCRdb's table has in-frame clones only and misses some. The sample holds some 20,000 clones, roughly three quarters seen once. The source material was unsorted PBMCs, sampled 2.3 years after starting antiretroviral therapy. The receptors originated from a woman between 40 and 55 years old with HIV.

The CDR3 DNA reads as TGTGCCAGCAGCTCCCTCTTGGGGGCCCTAACAGGCAATGAGCAGTTCTTC. It codes for CASSSLLGALTGNEQFF. This rearrangement joins TRBV5-4 to TRBJ2-1; D perhaps matches TRBD1 (6 bases). V was cut by 3 bases and J by 6 bases, with 22 bases left in between. This CDR3 contains 17 residues. Germline V lookup: CDR1 SGHNT, CDR2 YYREEE (reference sequence).

J is TRBJ1-1 and V is TRBV5-1; D gene ambiguous. CDR1 SGHRS and CDR2 YFSETQ come from the germline V gene. Trimming removed 4 bases at V and 0 bases at J, with 7 bases between. The CDR3 runs to 13 residues. The chain's CDR3 is CASSADLNTEAFF. In DNA, the CDR3 is TGCGCCAGCAGCGCTGATTTGAACACTGAAGCTTTCTTT.